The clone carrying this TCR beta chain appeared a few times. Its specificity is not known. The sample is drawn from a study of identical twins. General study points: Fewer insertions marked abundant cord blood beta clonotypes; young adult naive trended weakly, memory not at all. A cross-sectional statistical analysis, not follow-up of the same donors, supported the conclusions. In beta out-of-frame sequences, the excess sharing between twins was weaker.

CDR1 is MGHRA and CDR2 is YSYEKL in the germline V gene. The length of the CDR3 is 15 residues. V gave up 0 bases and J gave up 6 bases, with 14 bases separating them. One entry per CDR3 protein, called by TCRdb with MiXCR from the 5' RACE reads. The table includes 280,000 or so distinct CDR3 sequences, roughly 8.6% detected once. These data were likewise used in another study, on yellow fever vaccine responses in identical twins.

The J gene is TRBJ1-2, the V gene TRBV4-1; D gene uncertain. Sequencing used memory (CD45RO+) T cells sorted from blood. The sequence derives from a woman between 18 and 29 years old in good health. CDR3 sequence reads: CASSQDRYTTDGYTF. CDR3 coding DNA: TGCGCCAGCAGCCAAGATCGGTACACCACCGATGGCTACACCTTC.